Listed here are 20 T cell receptor beta chains from one sample, sequenced in a study of cytomegalovirus exposure and HLA in healthy donors. Some clones are missing from TCRdb's copy, which holds only in-frame ones; the method was immunoSEQ multiplex PCR. Of 250,000 to 400,000 clones in the sample, approximately 88% are singletons; the top ten hold more than 0.95%. Sample: PBMCs. All receptors come from a man aged 25 to 45 in good health and CMV-seronegative.

This clone came up a few times. The J gene is TRBJ1-5, the V gene TRBV6-5; 8 nucleotides agree with TRBD1. The CDR3 length is 15 residues. V lost 5 bases and J lost 7; bases outside the gene matches: 10. Per the germline V gene, CDR1 is MNHEY and CDR2 is SVGAGI. CDR3 sequence: CASSAGQGTQQPQHF. The CDR3 bases are TGTGCCAGCAGTGCCGGACAGGGCACTCAGCAGCCCCAGCATTTT.

This rearrangement joins TRBV7-9 to TRBJ2-3; D uncertain. V gave up 1 base and J gave up 2 bases, with 7 bases separating them. The CDR3 has 14 amino acids. Germline V lookup: CDR1 SEHNR, CDR2 FQNEAQ (reference sequence). The CDR3 DNA is TGTGCCAGCAGCTTAGAAGCGTTCACAGATACGCAGTATTTT. Encoded protein: CASSLEAFTDTQYF.

V usage is TRBV15 and J usage is TRBJ2-1; TRBD2 matches at 11 bases. Germline V lookup: CDR1 LNHNV, CDR2 YYDKDF (reference sequence). V gave up 5 bases and J gave up 8 bases; unmatched junction bases: 32. This CDR3 has 23 residues. The CDR3: CATSPGVLAGGLVYNARSDEQFF. CDR3 sequence (DNA): TGTGCCACCAGCCCAGGCGTCTTAGCGGGGGGGCTAGTGTACAACGCCAGGTCCGATGAGCAGTTCTTC.

CDR3 amino acids: CASSEGGENQPQHF. The CDR3 DNA reads as TGTGCCAGCAGTGAAGGCGGGGAAAATCAGCCCCAGCATTTT. The rearrangement links TRBV6-1 to TRBJ1-5, with unresolved D. Germline assignment: CDR1 MNHNS and CDR2 SASEGT. V lost 1 base to trimming and J lost 4 bases, with 8 bases between them. The CDR3 is made up of 14 amino acids.

Here the CDR3 DNA reads TGTGCCAGCAGATCAAGGGGCTCCCCGGCTGAAGCTTTCTTT. Protein sequence: CASRSRGSPAEAFF. V is TRBV13 and J is TRBJ1-1, with D possibly being TRBD1 (5 bases). CDR3 length: 14 residues. In germline, CDR1 is PRHDT, CDR2 FYEKMQ (reference sequence). The V end was cut by 6 bases, the J end by 6 bases, with 17 bases between.

V is TRBV5-8 and J is TRBJ2-1, with D possibly being TRBD1 (6 bases). Looked up from germline, CDR1 is SGHTS and CDR2 is YDEGEE. Trimming took 3 bases from V and 3 from J, leaving 10 bases between them. The CDR3 totals 14 residues. CDR3 bases: TGTGCCAGCAGCTGGGTGGACAGCTACAATGAGCAGTTCTTC. Translated: CASSWVDSYNEQFF. Supplemented by reference TRBV5-8 and TRBJ2-1, the full variable domain reads EAGVTQSPTHLIKTRGQQATLRCSPISGHTSVYWYQQALGLGLQFLLWYDEGEERNRGNFPPRFSGRQFPNYSSELNVNALELEDSALYLCASSWVDSYNEQFFGPGTRLTVL.

This chain connects TRBV5-6 to TRBJ2-2; 8 nucleotides agree with TRBD2. J gave up 7 bases and V 2 bases, and 10 bases lay outside the gene matches. In germline, CDR1 is SGHDT, CDR2 YYEEEE. This CDR3 contains 16 residues. The CDR3 here is CASSLPGLGFFGELFF. The CDR3 DNA follows: TGTGCCAGCAGCTTACCGGGACTAGGGTTTTTCGGGGAGCTGTTTTTT.

V and J are TRBV19 and TRBJ2-5; 7 bases fit TRBD1. The CDR3 length is 14 residues. With V trimmed by 3 bases and J by 4 bases, 5 bases remained unmatched. CDR1 and CDR2 (germline): LNHDA, SQIVND (reference sequence). CDR3 sequence reads: CASSISRGRETQYF. DNA for the CDR3: TGTGCCAGTAGTATTTCGAGGGGGCGAGAGACCCAGTACTTC.

CDR3 protein: CASRQQGAYTF. DNA for the CDR3: TGTGCCAGCAGACAACAGGGGGCCTACACCTTC. The chain recombines TRBV6-1 with TRBJ1-2; 9 nucleotides align to TRBD1. The germline CDR1 and CDR2 sequences are MNHNS and SASEGT. This CDR3 is built from 11 residues. Trimming cost V 6 bases and J 10 bases; bases outside gene matches: 3.

The chain is built from TRBV18 and TRBJ1-4, with a weak D call TRBD1 (6 bases). This CDR3 spans 14 amino acids. V lost 1 base, J lost 7 bases, and 10 bases lay in between. CDR1 KGHSH and CDR2 LQKENI come from the germline V gene. The CDR3 sequence is CASSPLDSGEKLFF. CDR3 in DNA: TGTGCCAGCTCACCACTGGACAGTGGTGAAAAACTGTTTTTT.

Worth noting for this clone: The sample holds other DNA sequences that translate to the same CDR3. J is TRBJ2-5 and V is TRBV15, with D perhaps TRBD1 (5 bases). The germline V gene has CDR1 LNHNV and CDR2 YYDKDF (reference sequence). This CDR3 region has 13 residues. The V gene lost 3 bases and the J gene lost 2 bases, with 7 bases spanning the gap. The CDR3 is CATSRGPQETQYF. The CDR3 DNA sequence: TGTGCCACCAGCAGGGGGCCTCAAGAGACCCAGTACTTC.

The chain combines TRBV18 with TRBJ1-2; D ambiguous. Per the germline V gene, CDR1 is KGHSH and CDR2 is LQKENI. Trimming left V 6 bases short and J 3 bases short, with 11 bases between. This CDR3 spans 13 amino acids. CDR3 loop: CASSPTNDYGYTF. CDR3 DNA: TGTGCCAGCTCCCCTACCAATGACTATGGCTACACCTTC. Full variable domain (outside the CDR3, taken from reference TRBV18 and TRBJ1-2): NAGVMQNPRHLVRRRGQEARLRCSPMKGHSHVYWYRQLPEEGLKFMVYLQKENIIDESGMPKERFSAEFPKEGPSILRIQQVVRGDSAAYFCASSPTNDYGYTFGSGTRLTVV.

V is TRBV15 and J is TRBJ1-1, with 8 positions matching TRBD1. This CDR3 comprises 13 residues. Germline-derived CDR1 and CDR2 are LNHNV and YYDKDF (reference sequence). With 3 bases clipped from V and 3 bases from J, the junction kept 0 bases outside the gene matches. CDR3 in DNA: TGTGCCACCAGCAGGACAGGGGACACTGAAGCTTTCTTT. Its translation is CATSRTGDTEAFF.

V and J are TRBV16 and TRBJ1-2; a possible D gene is TRBD1 (5 bases). The germline V and J ends were trimmed by 1 base and 5 bases, with 14 bases remaining between them. The germline gives CDR1 KGHSY, CDR2 FQNENV. The CDR3 has 15 residues. The CDR3 sequence is CASSQYFGGGYGYTF. In DNA form, the CDR3 reads TGTGCCAGCAGCCAATACTTCGGGGGTGGATATGGCTACACCTTC.

This chain uses TRBV5-6 with TRBJ1-4, with D tentatively TRBD1 (6 bases). V lost 4 bases, J lost 7 bases, and 17 bases lay in between. CDR1 and CDR2 (germline): SGHDT, YYEEEE. This CDR3 spans 15 amino acids. In DNA, the CDR3 is TGTGCCAGCAGCGCAATTACAGGGAGGGCTGAAAAACTGTTTTTT. As protein: CASSAITGRAEKLFF.

V is TRBV18 and J is TRBJ2-2; TRBD2 aligns across 7 bases. The CDR3 runs 16 residues. Germline assignment: CDR1 KGHSH and CDR2 LQKENI. V trimming: 4 bases; J trimming: 3 bases; junction bases outside the gene matches: 8. CDR3 amino acids: CASSQRTRDHTGELFF. For the CDR3, the DNA is TGTGCCAGCTCACAGCGGACTAGAGATCACACCGGGGAGCTGTTTTTT. The full variable domain, completed using reference TRBV18 and TRBJ2-2, is NAGVMQNPRHLVRRRGQEARLRCSPMKGHSHVYWYRQLPEEGLKFMVYLQKENIIDESGMPKERFSAEFPKEGPSILRIQQVVRGDSAAYFCASSQRTRDHTGELFFGEGSRLTVL.

The CDR3 DNA reads as TGTGCCAGCACTCGGACTAGCGGGGGGGCGGTCTACAATGAGCAGTTCTTC. As protein: CASTRTSGGAVYNEQFF. The chain carries TRBV2 and TRBJ2-1, with 15 bases lining up with TRBD2. The length of the CDR3 is 17 residues. Unmatched junction bases numbered 7, after V lost 7 bases and J lost 3 bases. The V gene's germline CDR1 is SNHLY and CDR2 FYNNEI.

This rearrangement joins TRBV4-3 to TRBJ2-6; 7 nucleotides align to TRBD2. V lost 4 bases to trimming and J lost 0 bases; unmatched junction nucleotides: 18. Germline assignment: CDR1 LGHNA and CDR2 YSLEER. The CDR3 totals 21 residues. This chain's CDR3 is CASSPAGGGTYQFSGANVLTF. In DNA, the CDR3 is TGCGCCAGCAGCCCAGCGGGCGGGGGAACCTACCAATTCTCTGGGGCCAACGTCCTGACTTTC.

The chain links TRBV6-5 to TRBJ1-2; TRBD1 matches 10 bases. With V trimmed by 2 bases and J by 1 base, 1 base remained unmatched. Looked up from germline, CDR1 is MNHEY and CDR2 is SVGAGI. The CDR3 is 15 residues long. CDR3 DNA sequence: TGTGCCAGCAGTTACGACAGGGGGCTTAACTATGGCTACACCTTC. It yields the protein CASSYDRGLNYGYTF.

This rearrangement joins TRBV19 to TRBJ1-2; D gene ambiguous. Germline-derived CDR1 and CDR2 are LNHDA and SQIVND (reference sequence). V dropped 1 base and J dropped 8 bases, with 11 bases sitting between them. The CDR3 consists of 13 residues. CDR3 nucleotide sequence: TGTGCCAGTAGTATAGGAGGTTCCGGCGGCTACACCTTC. Its protein product is CASSIGGSGGYTF.